Below are 30 T cell receptor beta chains sequenced from a single sample in a study of cytomegalovirus exposure and HLA in healthy donors. Primers for the PCR totalled 60 Vbeta and 13 Jbeta. Using immunoSEQ multiplex PCR, the repertoire was profiled, and TCRdb retains in-frame clones only, with some absent. The repertoire consists of 100,000 to 150,000 clones, with about 68% occurring once and the leading ten covering 4%. Sequenced input: PBMCs. The receptors shown here come from a man aged 35 to 55 in good health and CMV-seropositive.

This clone was counted a few times. V is TRBV11-3 and J is TRBJ2-3; 9 nucleotides line up with TRBD2. J was trimmed by 0 bases and V by 5 bases; bases with no gene match: 12. Germline V gene lookup returns CDR1 SGHNT and CDR2 YENEEA. This CDR3 has 18 amino acids. The CDR3 protein is CASSPGMLAGASTDTQYF. The CDR3 DNA reads as TGTGCCAGCAGCCCAGGAATGTTAGCGGGAGCTAGCACAGATACGCAGTATTTT.

The chain has TRBV5-8 and TRBJ2-7; TRBD2 agrees at 9 bases. The length of the CDR3 is 16 residues. Losses at the gene ends were 4 bases for V and 7 bases for J; bases not matched to a gene: 15. Germline V gives CDR1 SGHTS, CDR2 YDEGEE. The CDR3 spells CASSGQTSGRLYEQYF. The CDR3 nucleotides read TGTGCCAGCAGCGGCCAGACTAGCGGCCGGCTCTATGAGCAGTACTTC.

The rearrangement joins TRBV2 to TRBJ2-2, with 9 positions matching TRBD2. In germline, CDR1 is SNHLY, CDR2 FYNNEI. V shed 9 bases and J 2 bases; nucleotides not matched to a gene: 13. CDR3 size: 17 residues. CDR3 nucleotide sequence: TGTGCCAGAACCGCTGGCGCGGGAGGGCCTAACACCGGGGAGCTGTTTTTT. Translation gives CARTAGAGGPNTGELFF.

The V and J genes are TRBV27 and TRBJ2-1; 13 bases are a match to TRBD2. Germline CDR1 reads MNHEY; CDR2 reads SMNVEV (reference sequence). This CDR3 is built from 14 residues. The trim removed 5 bases at V and 10 bases at J, leaving 5 bases unmatched. This CDR3 is CASSPGTSGDEQFF. CDR3 in DNA: TGTGCCAGCAGTCCCGGGACTAGCGGGGACGAGCAGTTCTTC.

The chain employs TRBV30 and TRBJ2-4; possibly TRBD1 for D (5 bases). Deletions cut 3 bases from V and 8 bases from J, with 11 bases between. CDR1 is GTSNPN, CDR2 SVGIG, per germline (reference sequence). The CDR3 totals 12 residues. In DNA form, the CDR3 reads TGTGCCTGGAGGAAGACAGTCGACATTCAGTACTTC. Its protein is CAWRKTVDIQYF.

The chain combines TRBV27 with TRBJ2-3; the match to TRBD2 covers 10 bases. V was clipped by 2 bases and J by 4 bases; unmatched bases: 3. This CDR3 is 15 amino acids long. Germline V lookup: CDR1 MNHEY, CDR2 SMNVEV (reference sequence). The CDR3 region has the DNA TGTGCCAGCAGTTTAAGCGGGGGGGCCGCAGATACGCAGTATTTT. Translating it yields CASSLSGGAADTQYF.

This chain links TRBV11-2 with TRBJ2-1; 10 bases align to TRBD2. The CDR3 consists of 19 residues. CDR1 is SGHAT and CDR2 is FQNNGV in the germline V gene. The junction had 20 bases not matched to a gene; V was cut back by 4 bases and J by 8 bases. The CDR3 region has the DNA TGTGCCAGCAGCTCGGCTTGGACTAGCGGAACTCCCCGCCCCGATGAGCAGTTCTTC. It specifies CASSSAWTSGTPRPDEQFF.

The chain employs TRBV9 and TRBJ2-1; tentatively, D is TRBD2 (6 bases). The germline gives CDR1 SGDLS, CDR2 YYNGEE. The V end was cut by 3 bases, the J end by 0 bases, with 13 bases between. The CDR3 contains 16 residues. The CDR3 bases are TGTGCCAGCAGCGCGGGGGAGCGGAACTCCTACAATGAGCAGTTCTTC. Translation gives CASSAGERNSYNEQFF. Drawing the rest from reference TRBV9 and TRBJ2-1, the complete variable domain is DSGVTQTPKHLITATGQRVTLRCSPRSGDLSVYWYQQSLDQGLQFLIQYYNGEERAKGNILERFSAQQFPDLHSELNLSSLELGDSALYFCASSAGERNSYNEQFFGPGTRLTVL.

The CDR3 loop is CSVGAGGEQYF. Here the CDR3 DNA reads TGCAGCGTTGGGGCGGGGGGAGAGCAGTACTTC. The chain has TRBV29-1 and TRBJ2-7; 8 bases are shared with TRBD2. After removal of 4 bases from V and 7 bases from J, the junction contained 3 bases not matched to a gene. Germline V lookup: CDR1 SQVTM, CDR2 ANQGSEA. The CDR3 is 11 amino acids.

This clone was recorded a few times. The CDR3 sequence is CASSLDGTQSYEQYF. The CDR3, as DNA: TGTGCCAGCAGCTTAGATGGGACACAATCCTACGAGCAGTACTTC. The V gene is TRBV11-3, the J gene TRBJ2-7, with D tentatively TRBD1 (6 bases). Germline CDR1 and CDR2: SGHNT and YENEEA. The V gene lost 0 bases and the J gene lost 1 base, with 10 bases spanning the gap. This CDR3 comprises 15 residues.

The J gene is TRBJ2-2, the V gene TRBV2, with 10 positions matching TRBD1. After removal of 6 bases from V and 6 bases from J, the junction contained 7 bases not matched to a gene. The germline CDR1 and CDR2 sequences are SNHLY and FYNNEI. This CDR3 is 15 amino acids long. The CDR3 reads CASSTGTGAPGELFF. The CDR3 DNA reads as TGTGCCAGCAGCACCGGGACAGGGGCCCCCGGGGAGCTGTTTTTT.

This clone has just one count. The rearrangement links TRBV7-9 to TRBJ2-7; 7 bases match TRBD1. The CDR3 is 14 residues long. Germline V gene data show CDR1 as SEHNR and CDR2 as FQNEAQ (reference sequence). V was clipped by 1 base and J by 3 bases; unmatched bases: 3. CDR3 amino acids: CASSLVGTDYEQYF. The CDR3 region has the DNA TGTGCCAGCAGCTTAGTTGGGACAGACTACGAGCAGTACTTC.

The CDR3 reads CASSLLVAGGNNEQFF. Here the CDR3 DNA reads TGTGCCAGCAGCTTACTAGTAGCGGGAGGGAACAATGAGCAGTTCTTC. This chain uses TRBV11-3 with TRBJ2-1; 11 nucleotides align to TRBD2. This CDR3 contains 16 residues. Germline values: CDR1 SGHNT, CDR2 YENEEA. Trimming removed 2 bases from V and 5 bases from J; junction bases left unmatched: 5. Based on the CDR3 plus reference TRBV11-3 and TRBJ2-1, the full variable domain is EAGVVQSPRYKIIEKKQPVAFWCNPISGHNTLYWYLQNLGQGPELLIRYENEEAVDDSQLPKDRFSAERLKGVDSTLKIQPAELGDSAVYLCASSLLVAGGNNEQFFGPGTRLTVL.

This chain uses TRBV10-1 with TRBJ2-7, with D unresolved. Trimming cost V 0 bases and J 0 bases, with 15 bases left between them. CDR1 is WNHNN and CDR2 is SYGVQD in the germline V gene (reference sequence). The CDR3 runs 17 residues. The chain's CDR3 is CASSESSRRNYSYEQYF. The DNA for the CDR3 is TGCGCCAGCAGTGAGTCGAGCCGTAGAAACTACTCCTACGAGCAGTACTTC.

The chain combines TRBV6-1 with TRBJ1-5; 8 nucleotides match TRBD1. This CDR3 is 16 amino acids long. The germline V gene has CDR1 MNHNS and CDR2 SASEGT. With 3 bases clipped from V and 1 base from J, the junction kept 5 bases outside the gene matches. The CDR3 loop reads CASSDGTGGSNQPQHF. CDR3 in DNA: TGTGCCAGCAGTGATGGGACAGGAGGCAGCAATCAGCCCCAGCATTTT.

The V and J genes are TRBV4-1 and TRBJ2-5; 11 nucleotides agree with TRBD2. Trimming took 1 base from V and 5 from J; bases not matched to a gene: 9. The CDR3 is made up of 17 amino acids. Germline lookup yields CDR1 MGHRA and CDR2 YSYEKL. The CDR3 reads CASSQGGSGRAWETQYF. CDR3 in DNA: TGCGCCAGCAGCCAAGGTGGTAGCGGGAGGGCCTGGGAGACCCAGTACTTC.

V is TRBV12-5 and J is TRBJ2-3, with a weak D call TRBD2 (7 bases). The V gene lost 1 base and the J gene lost 2 bases, with 19 bases spanning the gap. CDR1 and CDR2 from the germline V gene are LGHNT and FRNRAP. CDR3 length: 18 residues. The CDR3: CASGLERDLWGHTDTQYF. DNA for the CDR3: TGTGCTAGTGGTTTGGAGCGGGATCTATGGGGACACACAGATACGCAGTATTTT.

The rearrangement uses TRBV14 and TRBJ2-7, with TRBD1 matching over 7 bases. This CDR3 is built from 16 residues. CDR1 and CDR2 (germline): SGHDN, FVKESK. V was clipped by 1 base and J by 1 base; unmatched bases: 7. CDR3 residues: CASSQGRWGQSYEQYF. The CDR3 bases are TGTGCCAGCAGCCAAGGGCGCTGGGGACAGTCCTACGAGCAGTACTTC.

This chain links TRBV5-1 with TRBJ1-1; D call uncertain. The CDR3 spans 14 residues. Trimming stripped 0 bases from V and 3 bases from J, with 9 bases between. In germline, CDR1 is SGHRS, CDR2 YFSETQ. CDR3 residues: CASSLADTDTEAFF. The CDR3 DNA follows: TGCGCCAGCAGCTTGGCCGATACAGACACTGAAGCTTTCTTT. Drawing the rest from reference TRBV5-1 and TRBJ1-1, the complete variable domain is KAGVTQTPRYLIKTRGQQVTLSCSPISGHRSVSWYQQTPGQGLQFLFEYFSETQRNKGNFPGRFSGRQFSNSRSEMNVSTLELGDSALYLCASSLADTDTEAFFGQGTRLTVV.

This clone was recorded once. V and J are TRBV6-1 and TRBJ1-5, with 8 bases matching TRBD1. This CDR3 has 16 residues. The germline gives CDR1 MNHNS, CDR2 SASEGT. The V segment lost 4 bases and the J segment 3 bases; nucleotides outside the gene matches: 8. The CDR3 protein is CASSGGQGGANQPQHF. CDR3 in DNA: TGTGCCAGCAGTGGTGGACAGGGCGGTGCCAATCAGCCCCAGCATTTT.

V usage is TRBV13 and J usage is TRBJ2-7, with TRBD1 matching 8 bases. The CDR3 spans 14 residues. CDR1 and CDR2 (germline): PRHDT, FYEKMQ (reference sequence). V was pared by 5 bases and J by 2 bases, with 5 bases of the junction left unmatched. The CDR3 is CASSQDRAAYEQYF. DNA of the CDR3: TGTGCCAGCAGCCAGGACAGGGCAGCCTACGAGCAGTACTTC.

The CDR3 spells CASSQDTGTAVYEQYF. CDR3 nucleotide sequence: TGCGCCAGCAGCCAAGATACTGGGACAGCGGTCTACGAGCAGTACTTC. The chain carries TRBV4-3 and TRBJ2-7, with 7 positions matching TRBD1. With 0 bases clipped from V and 3 bases from J, the junction kept 8 bases outside the gene matches. The CDR3 runs to 16 residues. The germline gives CDR1 LGHNA, CDR2 YSLEER.

This chain uses TRBV7-9 with TRBJ1-5; the D is unclear. V lost 2 bases and J lost 2, with 13 bases in between. The CDR3 covers 16 residues. Germline V gives CDR1 SEHNR, CDR2 FQNEAQ (reference sequence). The chain's CDR3 is CASSLFLGDGNQPQHF. In DNA, the CDR3 is TGTGCCAGCAGCTTATTCCTGGGCGATGGCAATCAGCCCCAGCATTTT.

The rearrangement joins TRBV13 to TRBJ2-1; D remains ambiguous. The CDR3 loop spans 14 amino acids. CDR1 is PRHDT and CDR2 is FYEKMQ in the germline V gene (reference sequence). Trimming left V 0 bases short and J 8 bases short, with 11 bases between. The CDR3 protein is CASSLGNLGDEQFF. CDR3 DNA: TGTGCCAGCAGCTTAGGTAACCTGGGCGATGAGCAGTTCTTC.

This chain joins TRBV10-3 and TRBJ2-5; D gene uncertain. The V end was cut by 3 bases, the J end by 5 bases, with 4 bases between. Germline CDR1 and CDR2: ENHRY and SYGVKD. The CDR3 contains 11 residues. CDR3 residues: CAISDRETQYF. Written as DNA, the CDR3 is TGTGCCATCAGTGATCGGGAGACCCAGTACTTC.

V gene TRBV28 combines with J gene TRBJ2-3; 11 positions match TRBD2. Germline V lookup: CDR1 MDHEN, CDR2 SYDVKM. The V and J ends lost 3 bases and 6 bases, in that order; junction bases with no gene match: 11. This CDR3 comprises 17 residues. For the CDR3, the DNA is TGTGCCAGCAGTTTGCGCGGGGTAGCGGGGGGGCTCGATACGCAGTATTTT. This gives the protein CASSLRGVAGGLDTQYF.

This chain joins TRBV19 and TRBJ1-2; D possibly corresponds to TRBD1 (6 bases). Trimming took 3 bases from V and 3 from J, leaving 8 bases between them. CDR1 and CDR2 (germline): LNHDA, SQIVND (reference sequence). CDR3 size: 13 residues. This CDR3 reads CASSIDRYYGYTF. In nucleotides, the CDR3 is TGTGCCAGTAGTATCGACAGGTACTATGGCTACACCTTC.

The CDR3 sequence is CASSWGLWEKLFF. CDR3 coding DNA: TGTGCCAGCAGCTGGGGACTTTGGGAAAAACTGTTTTTT. The chain recombines TRBV11-2 with TRBJ1-4; TRBD1 might be the D (5 bases). V dropped 4 bases and J dropped 8 bases, with 11 bases sitting between them. The germline V gene encodes CDR1 SGHAT and CDR2 FQNNGV. The CDR3 is made up of 13 amino acids.

The genes are TRBV27 and TRBJ2-3, with D possibly being TRBD2 (5 bases). CDR1 MNHEY and CDR2 SMNVEV come from the germline V gene (reference sequence). The CDR3 extends over 14 amino acids. Trimming took 4 bases from V and 2 from J, leaving 10 bases between them. CDR3 loop: CASSSDLYTDTQYF. The CDR3 DNA sequence: TGTGCCAGCAGTTCGGACTTATACACAGATACGCAGTATTTT.

J is TRBJ2-2 and V is TRBV7-9; D perhaps matches TRBD2 (5 bases). V shed 5 bases and J shed 3 bases, with 10 bases lying between them. Germline V gene lookup returns CDR1 SEHNR and CDR2 FQNEAQ (reference sequence). This CDR3 has 14 residues. CDR3 protein: CASSPVRDTGELFF. The CDR3 DNA reads as TGTGCCAGCAGCCCAGTGAGGGACACCGGGGAGCTGTTTTTT.